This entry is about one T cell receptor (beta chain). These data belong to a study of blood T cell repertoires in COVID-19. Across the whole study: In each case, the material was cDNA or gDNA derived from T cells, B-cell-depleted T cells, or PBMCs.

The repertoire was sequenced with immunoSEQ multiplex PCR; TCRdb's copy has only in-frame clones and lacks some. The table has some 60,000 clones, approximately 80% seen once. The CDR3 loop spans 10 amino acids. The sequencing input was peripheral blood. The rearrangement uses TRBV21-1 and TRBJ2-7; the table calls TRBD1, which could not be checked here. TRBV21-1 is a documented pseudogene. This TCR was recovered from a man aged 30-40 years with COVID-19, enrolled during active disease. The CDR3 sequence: CASSKQEQYF. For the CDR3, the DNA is TGTGCCAGCAGCAAACAAGAGCAGTACTTC.